This T cell receptor beta chain was identified during a study of beta chain features in type 1 diabetes. The wider study: Patient and healthy donor groups were alike in age, gender and cell yields.

Every bit of the isolated RNA underwent reverse transcription, so sequencing read expressed TCRB transcripts. Here immunoSEQ multiplex PCR was the method, and the copy in TCRdb shows in-frame clones only, minus some. The data contain fewer than 650,000 clones, around 15% of them singletons. Sequencing input: naive CD4+ T cells from blood. The receptor comes from a young man in good health.

This CDR3 reads CASSAAGETLVWRNTIYF. The CDR3, as DNA: TGTGCCAGCAGCGCGGCTGGGGAGACCCTGGTCTGGAGAAACACCATATATTTT. The chain combines TRBV9 with TRBJ1-3; no reliable D call. V was shortened by 3 bases and J by 5 bases, with 24 bases between the two germline ends. The germline V gene has CDR1 SGDLS and CDR2 YYNGEE. There are 18 residues in the CDR3.